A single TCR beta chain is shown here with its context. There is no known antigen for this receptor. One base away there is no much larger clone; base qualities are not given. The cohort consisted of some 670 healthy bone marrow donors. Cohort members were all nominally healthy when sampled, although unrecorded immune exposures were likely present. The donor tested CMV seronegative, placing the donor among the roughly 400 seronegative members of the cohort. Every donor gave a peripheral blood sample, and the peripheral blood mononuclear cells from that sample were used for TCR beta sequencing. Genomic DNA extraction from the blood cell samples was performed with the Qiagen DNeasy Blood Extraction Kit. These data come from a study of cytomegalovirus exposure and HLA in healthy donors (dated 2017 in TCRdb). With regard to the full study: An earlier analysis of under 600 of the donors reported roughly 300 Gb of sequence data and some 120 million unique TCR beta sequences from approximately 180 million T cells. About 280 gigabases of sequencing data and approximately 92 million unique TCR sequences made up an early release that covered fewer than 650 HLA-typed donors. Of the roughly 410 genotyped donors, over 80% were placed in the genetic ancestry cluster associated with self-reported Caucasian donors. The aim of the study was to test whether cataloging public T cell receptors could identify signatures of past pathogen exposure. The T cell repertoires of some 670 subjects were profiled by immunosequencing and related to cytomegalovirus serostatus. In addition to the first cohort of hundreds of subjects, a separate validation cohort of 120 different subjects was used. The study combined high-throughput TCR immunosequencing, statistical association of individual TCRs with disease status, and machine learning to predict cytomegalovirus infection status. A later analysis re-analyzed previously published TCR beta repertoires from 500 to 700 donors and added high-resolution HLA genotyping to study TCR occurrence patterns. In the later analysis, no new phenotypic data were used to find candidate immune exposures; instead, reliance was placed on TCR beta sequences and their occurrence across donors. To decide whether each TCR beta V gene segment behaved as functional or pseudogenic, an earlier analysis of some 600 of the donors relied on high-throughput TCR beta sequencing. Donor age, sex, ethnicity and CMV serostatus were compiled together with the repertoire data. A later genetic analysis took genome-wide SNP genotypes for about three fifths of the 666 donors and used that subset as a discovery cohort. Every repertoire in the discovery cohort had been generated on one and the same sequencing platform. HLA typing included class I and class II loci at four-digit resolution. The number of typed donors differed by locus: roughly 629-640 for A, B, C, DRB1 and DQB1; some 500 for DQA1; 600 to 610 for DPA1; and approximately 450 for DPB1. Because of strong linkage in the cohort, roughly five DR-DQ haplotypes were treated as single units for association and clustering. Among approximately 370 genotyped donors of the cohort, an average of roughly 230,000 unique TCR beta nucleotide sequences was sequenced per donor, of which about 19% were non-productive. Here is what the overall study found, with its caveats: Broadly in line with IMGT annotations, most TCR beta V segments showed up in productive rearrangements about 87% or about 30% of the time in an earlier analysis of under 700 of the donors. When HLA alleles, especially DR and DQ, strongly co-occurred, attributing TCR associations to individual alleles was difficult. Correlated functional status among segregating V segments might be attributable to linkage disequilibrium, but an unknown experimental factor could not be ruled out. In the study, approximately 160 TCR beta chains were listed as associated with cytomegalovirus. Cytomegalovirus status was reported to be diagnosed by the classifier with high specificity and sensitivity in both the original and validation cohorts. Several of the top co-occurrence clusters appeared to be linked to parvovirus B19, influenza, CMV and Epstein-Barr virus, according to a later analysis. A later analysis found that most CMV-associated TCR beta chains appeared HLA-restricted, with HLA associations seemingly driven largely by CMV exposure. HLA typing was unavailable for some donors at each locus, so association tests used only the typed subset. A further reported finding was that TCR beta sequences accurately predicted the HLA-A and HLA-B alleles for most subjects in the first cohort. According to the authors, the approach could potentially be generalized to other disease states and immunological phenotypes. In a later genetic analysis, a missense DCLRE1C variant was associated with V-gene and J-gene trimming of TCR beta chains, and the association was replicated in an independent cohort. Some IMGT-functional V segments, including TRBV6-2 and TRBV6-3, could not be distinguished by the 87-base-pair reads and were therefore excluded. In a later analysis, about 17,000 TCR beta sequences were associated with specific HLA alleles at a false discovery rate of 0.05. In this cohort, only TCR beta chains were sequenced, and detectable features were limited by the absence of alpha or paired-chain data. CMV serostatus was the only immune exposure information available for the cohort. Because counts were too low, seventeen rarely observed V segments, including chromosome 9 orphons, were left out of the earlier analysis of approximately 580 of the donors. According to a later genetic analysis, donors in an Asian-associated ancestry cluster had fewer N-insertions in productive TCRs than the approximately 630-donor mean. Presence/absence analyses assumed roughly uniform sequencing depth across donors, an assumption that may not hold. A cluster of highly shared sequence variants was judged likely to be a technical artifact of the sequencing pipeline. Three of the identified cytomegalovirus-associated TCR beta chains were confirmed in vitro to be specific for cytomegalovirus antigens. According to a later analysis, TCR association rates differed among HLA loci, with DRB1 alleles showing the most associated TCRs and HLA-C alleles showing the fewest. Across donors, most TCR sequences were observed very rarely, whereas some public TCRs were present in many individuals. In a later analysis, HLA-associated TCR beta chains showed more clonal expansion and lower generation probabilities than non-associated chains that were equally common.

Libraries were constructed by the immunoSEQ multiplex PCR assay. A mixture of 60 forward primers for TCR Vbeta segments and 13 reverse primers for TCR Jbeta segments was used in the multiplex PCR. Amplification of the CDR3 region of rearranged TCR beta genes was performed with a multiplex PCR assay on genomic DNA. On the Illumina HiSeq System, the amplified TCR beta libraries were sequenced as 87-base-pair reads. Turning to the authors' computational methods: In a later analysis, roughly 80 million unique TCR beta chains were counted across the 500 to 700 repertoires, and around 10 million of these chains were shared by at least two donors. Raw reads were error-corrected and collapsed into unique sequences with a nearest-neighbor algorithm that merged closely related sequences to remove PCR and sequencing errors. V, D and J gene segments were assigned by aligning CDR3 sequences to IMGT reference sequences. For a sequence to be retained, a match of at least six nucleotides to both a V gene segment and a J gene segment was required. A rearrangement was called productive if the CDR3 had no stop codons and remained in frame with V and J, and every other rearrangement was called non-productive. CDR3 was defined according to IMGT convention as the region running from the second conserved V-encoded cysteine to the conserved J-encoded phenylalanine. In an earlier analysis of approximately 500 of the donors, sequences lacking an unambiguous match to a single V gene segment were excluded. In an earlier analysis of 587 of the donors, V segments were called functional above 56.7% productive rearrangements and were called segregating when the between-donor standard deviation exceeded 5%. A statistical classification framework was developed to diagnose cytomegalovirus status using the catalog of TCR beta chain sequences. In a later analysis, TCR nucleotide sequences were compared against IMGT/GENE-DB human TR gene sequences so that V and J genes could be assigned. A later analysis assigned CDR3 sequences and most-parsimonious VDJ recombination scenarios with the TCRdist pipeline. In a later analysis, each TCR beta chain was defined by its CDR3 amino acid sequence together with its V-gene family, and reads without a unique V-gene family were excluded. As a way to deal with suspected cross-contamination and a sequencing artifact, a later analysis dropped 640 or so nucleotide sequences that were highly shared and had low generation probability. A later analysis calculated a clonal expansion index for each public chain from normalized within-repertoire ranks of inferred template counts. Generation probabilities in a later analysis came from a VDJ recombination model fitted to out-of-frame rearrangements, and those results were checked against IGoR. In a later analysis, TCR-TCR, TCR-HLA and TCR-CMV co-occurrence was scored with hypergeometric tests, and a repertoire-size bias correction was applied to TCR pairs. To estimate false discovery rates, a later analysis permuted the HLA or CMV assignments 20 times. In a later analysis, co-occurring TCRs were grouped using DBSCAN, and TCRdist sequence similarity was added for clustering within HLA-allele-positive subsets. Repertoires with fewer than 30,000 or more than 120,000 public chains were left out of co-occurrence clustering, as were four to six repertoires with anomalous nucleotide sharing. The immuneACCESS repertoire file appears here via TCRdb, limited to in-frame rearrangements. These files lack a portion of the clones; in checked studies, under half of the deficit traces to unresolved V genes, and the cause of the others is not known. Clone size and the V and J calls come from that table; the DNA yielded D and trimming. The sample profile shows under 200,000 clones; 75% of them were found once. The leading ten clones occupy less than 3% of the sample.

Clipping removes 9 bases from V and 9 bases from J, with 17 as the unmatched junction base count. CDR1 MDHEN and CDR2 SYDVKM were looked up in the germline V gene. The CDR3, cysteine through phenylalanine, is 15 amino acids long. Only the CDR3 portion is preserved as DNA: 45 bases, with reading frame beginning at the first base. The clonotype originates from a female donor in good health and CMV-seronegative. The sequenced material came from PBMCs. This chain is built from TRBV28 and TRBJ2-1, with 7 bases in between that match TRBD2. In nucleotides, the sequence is TGTGCCAGTCCGAATCCCCTAGGGACTACTAGTGAGCAGTTCTTC. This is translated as CASPNPLGTTSEQFF.